These T cell receptor beta chains were read from a single sample in a study of T cells in Graves' hyperthyroidism and ophthalmopathy. TCRdb re-derived calls from the multiplex PCR reads in MiXCR, one entry per CDR3 protein. The repertoire holds about 570,000 distinct CDR3 sequences, with about 15% as singletons. The sample comprised blood. All receptors come from a woman in her thirties or forties with Graves' hyperthyroidism. CDR3s include the opening cysteine and the closing phenylalanine or tryptophan. D genes are given only for firm matches. Size tells how often a clone was seen (once, few, many) or the class of an expanded clone, and some rows leave it out.

j_call	clone_size	v_call	d_call	cdr3_nt	cdr3_aa
TRBJ2-1	-	TRBV12-3/TRBV12-4	-	TGTGCCGGCAGTTTTGGTGGAAGCTCCTACAATGAGCAGTTCTTC	CAGSFGGSSYNEQFF
TRBJ1-5	many	TRBV27	-	TGTGCCAGCGGCGGTAATGGGCAGCTTAATCAGCCCCAGCATTTT	CASGGNGQLNQPQHF
TRBJ2-2	many	TRBV28	TRBD1	TGTGCCAGCAGTTTCTTGCAGGGGGCGCCCGCCGGGGAGCTGTTTTTT	CASSFLQGAPAGELFF
TRBJ1-4	many	TRBV3-1	TRBD1	TGTGCCAGCAGCCAAAACAGGGGACCTAATGAAAAACTGTTTTTT	CASSQNRGPNEKLFF
TRBJ2-2	many	TRBV7-9	-	TGTGCCAGCAGCCGCGAAATAAACACCGGGGAGCTGTTTTTT	CASSREINTGELFF
TRBJ2-1	few	TRBV7-3	TRBD2	TGTGCCAGCAGCTTAATGGGTACTAGCGGGAGCAATGAGCAGTTCTTC	CASSLMGTSGSNEQFF
TRBJ1-3	-	TRBV28	-	TGTGCCGGCAGTTTAGGGGTCTCTGGAAACACCATATATTTT	CAGSLGVSGNTIYF
TRBJ2-1	-	TRBV19	-	TGTGTCAGTAACCCAGCGAAATCCTACAATGAGCAGTTCTTC	CVSNPAKSYNEQFF
TRBJ1-6	-	TRBV7-9	-	TGTGCCAGCAGCTTTTCGCCGGGTTGGAATTCACCCCTCCACTTT	CASSFSPGWNSPLHF
TRBJ2-5	-	TRBV5-1	-	TGCGCCAGCAGCCCCCTATCGGGAGAGGGAGAGACCCAGTACTTC	CASSPLSGEGETQYF
TRBJ2-4	-	TRBV12-3/TRBV12-4	-	TGTGCCAGCAGTTTATATGGGGGCGAGGACATTCAGTACTTC	CASSLYGGEDIQYF
TRBJ1-1	few	TRBV19	-	TGTGCCAGTCGAAGCGGGTACACTGAAGCTTTCTTT	CASRSGYTEAFF
TRBJ2-7	few	TRBV28	TRBD1	TGTGCCAGCAGGCAGGGGGCTTCCTACGAGCAGTACTTC	CASRQGASYEQYF
TRBJ1-1	many	TRBV28	-	TGTGCCAGCATAAGCGGGGGGCGTAACACTGAAGCTTTCTTT	CASISGGRNTEAFF
TRBJ1-2	few	TRBV6-1	-	TGTGCCAGCAGAAATGACGGATCCTATGGCTACACCTTC	CASRNDGSYGYTF
TRBJ2-5	many	TRBV5-6	-	TGTGCCAGCAGCCCTCCGGGACGTGGGGAGACCCAGTACTTC	CASSPPGRGETQYF
TRBJ1-4	many	TRBV2	-	TGTGCCAGCAGTGAAAGGCGGATTGATGAAAAACTGTTTTTT	CASSERRIDEKLFF
TRBJ2-7	many	TRBV6-5	-	TGTGCCAGCAGTTACTCTCCGACAGCCATCTACGAGCAGTACTTC	CASSYSPTAIYEQYF
TRBJ2-7	-	TRBV6-5	TRBD2	TGTGCCAGCAGACTCGGGACTAGCGGGAGAGAGCAGTACTTC	CASRLGTSGREQYF
TRBJ2-3	many	TRBV27	TRBD2	TGTGCCAGCACCGCCGGGACTAGCGGCACAGATACGCAGTATTTT	CASTAGTSGTDTQYF
TRBJ2-1	many	TRBV28	TRBD2	TGTGCCAGCAGTTTAGGACTAGCGGGAGCTGCTGAGCAGTTCTTC	CASSLGLAGAAEQFF
TRBJ1-1	-	TRBV7-2	-	TGTGCCAGCAGAGCTACAGGTTTAGAAGCTTTCTTT	CASRATGLEAFF
TRBJ2-2	few	TRBV11-2	-	TGTGCCAGCAGTGAAGTACCGACTTCTAACACCGGGGAGCTGTTTTTT	CASSEVPTSNTGELFF
TRBJ2-3	many	TRBV27	TRBD2	TGTGCCAGCAGTAATCGGGAGGCTAGCACAGATACGCAGTATTTT	CASSNREASTDTQYF
TRBJ2-7	many	TRBV3-1	-	TGTGCCAGCAGCCAAAACCGAGGGGACACCTACGAGCAGTACTTC	CASSQNRGDTYEQYF
TRBJ2-5	-	TRBV20-1	-	TGCAGTGCTAGTTCGCTGAAAGAGACCCAGTACTTC	CSASSLKETQYF
TRBJ1-1	many	TRBV28	-	TGTGCCAGCAGTTTCCGCAGCCAGAGGGACACTGAAGCTTTCTTT	CASSFRSQRDTEAFF
TRBJ1-1	many	TRBV20-1	-	TGCAGTGCGGAGGGGTGGGGGCCGCGGGGCACTGAAGCTTTCTTT	CSAEGWGPRGTEAFF
TRBJ2-1	many	TRBV11-2	TRBD2	TGTGCCAGCAGCTTAAAGCTAGCGGCGCCTTTCAATGAGCAGTTCTTC	CASSLKLAAPFNEQFF
TRBJ1-4	many	TRBV20-1	-	TGCAGTGCTAGAGCACATCGGACACGACGGAATGAAAAACTGTTTTTT	CSARAHRTRRNEKLFF
TRBJ1-1	many	TRBV12-3/TRBV12-4	-	TGTGCCAGCAGTTTAGGGGAGGGCCTGAACACTGAAGCTTTCTTT	CASSLGEGLNTEAFF
TRBJ2-7	few	TRBV11-2	TRBD1	TGTGCCAGCAGCTTAGAGAGGGGGCTTAGCGAGCAGTACTTC	CASSLERGLSEQYF
TRBJ1-1	many	TRBV5-1	-	TGCGCCAGCAGCTTGGATTCGGGGAACACTGAAGCTTTCTTT	CASSLDSGNTEAFF
TRBJ1-4	few	TRBV29-1	TRBD1	TGCAGCGTTGAAGTGGGGGACAGGGGAACTAATGAAAAACTGTTTTTT	CSVEVGDRGTNEKLFF
TRBJ1-4	few	TRBV20-1	-	TGCAGTGCTAGAGATTGGGGGCGGAGACTGTCTAATGAAAAACTGTTTTTT	CSARDWGRRLSNEKLFF
TRBJ2-3	many	TRBV12-3/TRBV12-4	TRBD1	TGTGCCAGCAGTTTAGGCCTTAGGGGGCCCAGCACAGATACGCAGTATTTT	CASSLGLRGPSTDTQYF
TRBJ2-7	many	TRBV30	-	TGTGCCTGGAGTGTTGCGGGATCAGTAAACGAGCAGTACTTC	CAWSVAGSVNEQYF
TRBJ1-4	-	TRBV7-3	-	TGTGCCAGCAGCTTAACAGGGACTGCTAATGAAAAACTGTTTTTT	CASSLTGTANEKLFF
TRBJ2-5	few	TRBV5-1	-	TGCGCCAGCAGCTCCTTCTTACGATCGGAAGAGACCCAGTACTTC	CASSSFLRSEETQYF
TRBJ1-2	many	TRBV28	-	TGTGCCAGCAGTTCGACATTTAACTATGGCTACACCTTC	CASSSTFNYGYTF
TRBJ1-5	many	TRBV11-2	TRBD1	TGTGCCAGCAGCCCCGGGACAGGGCTGGGTCAGCCCCAGCATTTT	CASSPGTGLGQPQHF
TRBJ1-1	many	TRBV5-1	-	TGCGCCAGCAGCTTGAATGAGGGCCGGCCTGAAGCTTTCTTT	CASSLNEGRPEAFF